Included here is one T cell receptor (beta chain) sequence, with context. V lost 0 bases, J lost 6 bases, and 16 bases lay in between. In germline, CDR1 is LGHNA, CDR2 YNFKEQ. The CDR3 is made up of 16 amino acids. These data are taken from a study of T-cell reconstitution after alpha-beta-depleted transplantation in children. The TCRbeta library was prepared with unique molecular identifiers. TCRdb reanalysed the PCR reads using MiXCR and keeps one entry per CDR3 protein. The sample has some 350,000 distinct CDR3 sequences, 10% seen once; the top ten hold 2.4%. The input for sequencing was PBMCs from the stem cell graft donor, taken from the stem cell graft. The source of this sequence is a human donor who donated a stem cell graft to a child with acute lymphoblastic leukemia. The V and J genes are TRBV4-2 and TRBJ2-3, with D perhaps assigned TRBD1 or TRBD2 (5 bases each). CDR3 protein: CASSQERGLLQDTQYF. The CDR3 DNA follows: TGTGCCAGCAGCCAAGAGAGGGGCCTACTTCAGGATACGCAGTATTTT.